Below are 11 T cell receptor beta chains sequenced from a single sample in a study of spatial heterogeneity in lung cancer. Described time point: sample taken at primary tumor resection. In TCRdb, the 5' RACE reads were re-called with MiXCR into one record per CDR3 protein. The sample lists several hundred distinct CDR3 sequences; approximately 10% were seen once. The sequences come from normal lung tissue next to the tumor, collected at surgery. Every receptor here comes from a male donor with early-stage non-small cell lung cancer.

This clonotype is large within its sample. This chain uses TRBV11-2 with TRBJ2-5; possible D gene TRBD2, 5 bases. The CDR3 spans 18 residues. Deletions cut 0 bases from V and 5 bases from J, with 22 bases between. CDR1 is SGHAT and CDR2 is FQNNGV in the germline V gene. In DNA form, the CDR3 reads TGTGCCAGCAGCTTAGAATTCATCCGTGGACTCCGAGGGGAGACCCAGTACTTC. Its translation: CASSLEFIRGLRGETQYF.

This clonotype is large (0.1 to 1%) in the sample. The chain links TRBV20-1 to TRBJ2-1; 12 bases align to TRBD2. The CDR3 consists of 16 residues. The trim removed 3 bases at V and 8 bases at J, leaving 11 bases unmatched. Germline CDR1 DFQATT, CDR2 SNEGSKA (reference sequence). This chain's CDR3 is CSARGATSGGLDEQFF. The CDR3 coding sequence is TGCAGTGCTAGGGGAGCGACTAGCGGGGGACTGGATGAGCAGTTCTTC.

Comments on this clonotype: Being one base from a much bigger clone, this may be a read error. V and J are TRBV27 and TRBJ2-1; the D is unclear. Germline assignment: CDR1 MNHEY and CDR2 SMNVEV (reference sequence). CDR3 size: 12 residues. The CDR3 loop reads CASSLNYSEQFF. The CDR3 nucleotides are TGTGCCAGCAGTTTAAACTACAGTGAGCAGTTCTTC.

This clonotype is labeled as large. V gene TRBV7-3 combines with J gene TRBJ2-4; the D call may be TRBD1 or TRBD2 (5 bases each). The germline V gene has CDR1 SGHTA and CDR2 FQGTGA. Trimming cost V 2 bases and J 6 bases, with 11 bases left between them. The CDR3 totals 14 residues. For the CDR3, the DNA is TGTGCCAGCAGCTTATGGGGGTCTGGAAACATTCAGTACTTC. Translation gives CASSLWGSGNIQYF.

This clonotype came up a few times. The V gene is TRBV5-6, the J gene TRBJ1-5, with D unclear. Germline lookup yields CDR1 SGHDT and CDR2 YYEEEE. This CDR3 contains 16 residues. Trimming took 0 bases from V and 7 from J, leaving 17 bases between them. CDR3 in amino acids: CASSLAGKGPFQPQHF. In DNA form, the CDR3 reads TGTGCCAGCAGCTTGGCCGGGAAGGGCCCGTTCCAGCCCCAGCATTTT.

Judged by abundance, this clonotype is medium-sized. The chain couples TRBV12-3 or TRBV12-4 to TRBJ2-1, with TRBD2 matching 7 bases. Trimming took 5 bases from V and 2 from J; bases not matched to a gene: 6. This CDR3 region has 15 residues. This chain's CDR3 is CASSPSGATYNEQFF. CDR3 in DNA: TGTGCCAGCAGTCCCAGCGGGGCCACCTACAATGAGCAGTTCTTC.

By share, this clonotype ranks as medium-sized. The rearrangement joins TRBV5-1 to TRBJ2-5, with 11 bases identical to TRBD2. CDR1 SGHRS and CDR2 YFSETQ come from the germline V gene. The V and J ends lost 4 bases and 3 bases, in that order; junction bases with no gene match: 8. The length of the CDR3 is 16 residues. The CDR3 DNA follows: TGCGCCAGCAGCAGGAAACCGGGACTAGCGGAAGAGACCCAGTACTTC. It specifies CASSRKPGLAEETQYF.

In this sample, this clonotype is large. This chain joins TRBV27 and TRBJ2-1; D may be TRBD1 (8 bases). V was shortened by 10 bases and J by 4 bases, with 17 bases between the two germline ends. CDR3 length: 14 amino acids. Per the germline V gene, CDR1 is MNHEY and CDR2 is SMNVEV (reference sequence). The CDR3 loop reads CATKQGGTYNEQFF. In nucleotides, the CDR3 is TGTGCCACCAAACAGGGGGGGACGTACAATGAGCAGTTCTTC.

In this sample, this clonotype is medium-sized. V usage is TRBV5-1 and J usage is TRBJ2-2; 8 bases fit TRBD2. CDR1 and CDR2 from the germline V gene are SGHRS and YFSETQ. V gave up 0 bases and J gave up 6 bases; unmatched junction bases: 4. The CDR3 consists of 15 residues. DNA for the CDR3: TGCGCCAGCAGCTTGGAAGCGGGAGATCCCGGGGAGCTGTTTTTT. Its protein product is CASSLEAGDPGELFF.

This clonotype counts as medium-sized. The chain is built from TRBV5-4 and TRBJ1-1, with D possibly TRBD1 on 6 matching bases. The CDR3 runs 12 residues. The V and J ends lost 2 bases and 4 bases respectively, with 6 bases between them. Germline CDR1 reads SGHNT; CDR2 reads YYREEE (reference sequence). DNA of the CDR3: TGTGCCAGCAGCTTCAGGGGCACTGAAGCTTTCTTT. Its protein product is CASSFRGTEAFF.

The V and J genes are TRBV11-2 and TRBJ2-3; 11 nucleotides match TRBD2. Trimming cost V 5 bases and J 2 bases; bases outside gene matches: 3. The germline V gene encodes CDR1 SGHAT and CDR2 FQNNGV. This CDR3 has 15 amino acids. DNA of the CDR3: TGTGCCAGCAGCCGACTAGCGGGACCCACAGATACGCAGTATTTT. It is translated as CASSRLAGPTDTQYF.